This passage covers 15 T cell receptor beta chains from one sample sequenced in a study of T cells in Graves' hyperthyroidism and ophthalmopathy. Researchers took RNA transcripts and amplified the TCR beta CDR3 regions from them. HTBI primers were the set used in a first-round RT-PCR of the TCR CDR3. TCRdb redid the calling of the multiplex PCR reads with MiXCR, one entry per CDR3 protein. This table holds around 700,000 distinct CDR3 sequences, 30% to 40% found once. Sequencing was carried out using blood. Receptors were obtained from a woman aged 35 to 49 with Graves' hyperthyroidism.

Concerning this clonotype: This may stem from a read error, because a much larger clone lies one nucleotide away. The CDR3 spells CAGSLGATLGTEAFF. The CDR3 bases are TGTGCCGGCAGCTTAGGGGCGACACTCGGCACTGAAGCTTTCTTT. This rearrangement joins TRBV7-2 to TRBJ1-1; a possible D gene is TRBD1 (5 bases). In germline, CDR1 is SGHTA, CDR2 FQGNSA. The CDR3 extends over 15 amino acids.

The rearrangement links TRBV19 to TRBJ1-1, with D uncertain. CDR1 and CDR2 (germline): LNHDA, SQIVND (reference sequence). The CDR3 is 16 amino acids. Trimming took off 5 bases at V and 3 bases at J, with 19 bases between the two ends. For the CDR3, the DNA is TGTGCCAGTAGTGCAGCGCGGGTCCTGAGACACACTGAAGCTTTCTTT. It codes for CASSAARVLRHTEAFF.

This clonotype was observed a few times. The chain uses TRBV28 and TRBJ2-5; the D is unclear. The CDR3 spans 12 residues. V was clipped by 3 bases and J by 4 bases, with 6 bases between them. Germline CDR1 MDHEN, CDR2 SYDVKM. The CDR3 nucleotides are TGTGCCAGCAGTTTCGCCAGAGAGACCCAGTACTTC. It is translated as CASSFARETQYF.

As to this clonotype: The missing conserved phenylalanine or tryptophan at the end of this CDR3 makes a read error likely. This chain uses TRBV5-1 with TRBJ1-1; 9 bases match TRBD1. J gave up 1 base and V 3 bases, and 1 base lay outside the gene matches. CDR3 length equals 14 residues. CDR1 SGHRS and CDR2 YFSETQ come from the germline V gene. CDR3: CASSSTGGNTEAFS. The CDR3 DNA reads as TGCGCCAGCAGCTCGACAGGGGGGAACACTGAAGCTTTCTCT.

The V gene is TRBV14, the J gene TRBJ1-2; 10 bases match TRBD1. The germline gives CDR1 SGHDN, CDR2 FVKESK. This CDR3 comprises 16 residues. V gave up 0 bases and J gave up 4 bases; unmatched junction bases: 5. DNA for the CDR3: TGTGCCAGCAGCCAAGACCGACAGGGGGCAAGCTATGGCTACACCTTC. Translated, it gives CASSQDRQGASYGYTF.

Worth noting for this clonotype: One end of the junction does not line up with germline, which may come from a read error. The V call is TRBV6-5, the J call TRBJ1-4; D not resolved. CDR1 and CDR2 (germline): MNHEY, SVGAGI. The CDR3 consists of 15 residues. This CDR3 is CAISYSSADHEKLFF. The CDR3 region has the DNA TGTGCCATCAGTTACTCGTCCGCCGATCATGAAAAACTGTTTTTT.

The rearrangement links TRBV7-2 to TRBJ1-2; D possibly corresponds to TRBD1 (5 bases). Germline V gene sequence: CDR1 SGHTA, CDR2 FQGNSA. V lost 5 bases and J 0 bases, leaving 10 bases between the germline ends. CDR3 length equals 14 residues. Here the CDR3 DNA reads TGTGCCAGCAGCCTCTTGGGGGCTAACTATGGCTACACCTTC. It is translated as CASSLLGANYGYTF.

Details on this clonotype: The junction shows a germline mismatch at one end, possibly a read error. This chain connects TRBV7-8 to TRBJ1-6; D not certain. The CDR3 length is 13 residues. The germline gives CDR1 SGHVS, CDR2 FQNEAQ. The CDR3 bases are TGTGCCAGCAGTCGTCGGGCCGGTTCACCCCTCGACTTT. Translated: CASSRRAGSPLDF.

This clonotype was counted many times. The CDR3 reads CATSRDHSTGWDSPLHF. CDR3 bases: TGTGCCACCAGCAGAGATCACTCCACAGGGTGGGATTCACCCCTCCACTTT. The genes are TRBV15 and TRBJ1-6, with D possibly TRBD1 on 6 matching bases. Germline loops: CDR1 LNHNV, CDR2 YYDKDF (reference sequence). CDR3 length: 17 amino acids. Trimming took off 0 bases at V and 8 bases at J, with 17 bases between the two ends.

This clonotype was seen a handful of times. The CDR3 region is CSARKPDRETEAFF. The CDR3 nucleotides are TGCAGTGCTAGAAAACCGGACAGGGAGACTGAAGCTTTCTTT. The V call is TRBV20-1, the J call TRBJ1-1, with TRBD1 matching 8 bases. The CDR3 spans 14 residues. CDR1 is DFQATT and CDR2 is SNEGSKA in the germline V gene (reference sequence). The V segment lost 2 bases and the J segment 5 bases; nucleotides outside the gene matches: 7.

In its sample, this clonotype was seen a few times. This chain joins TRBV29-1 and TRBJ2-5; TRBD2 is a possible D gene (5 bases). Trimming removed 6 bases from V and 5 bases from J, with 25 bases in between. The CDR3 extends over 16 amino acids. Germline CDR1 and CDR2: SQVTM and ANQGSEA. CDR3 loop: CSVITNARASSETQYF. The CDR3 coding sequence is TGCAGCGTGATTACTAATGCGCGGGCTTCCTCTGAGACCCAGTACTTC.

In the case of this clonotype: This could be a read error, since a much larger clone is one nucleotide away. The chain employs TRBV5-5 and TRBJ1-1, with D possibly being TRBD1 (6 bases). The V end lost 8 bases, the J end lost 3 bases, and 11 bases lay between the germline ends. This CDR3 has 12 residues. Germline V gives CDR1 SGHKS, CDR2 YYEKEE (reference sequence). This CDR3 is CASTGMDTEAFF. CDR3 coding DNA: TGTGCCAGTACAGGGATGGACACTGAAGCTTTCTTT.

The rearrangement joins TRBV20-1 to TRBJ1-6, with D perhaps matching TRBD1 (5 bases). The germline gives CDR1 DFQATT, CDR2 SNEGSKA (reference sequence). V dropped 0 bases and J dropped 7 bases, with 10 bases sitting between them. This CDR3 has 14 residues. The CDR3 sequence: CSARDLGENSPLHF. Written as DNA, the CDR3 is TGCAGTGCTAGAGATCTAGGGGAGAATTCACCCCTCCACTTT.

The sample holds a few counts of this clonotype. The chain has TRBV30 and TRBJ1-2, with D possibly being TRBD1 (6 bases). In germline, CDR1 is GTSNPN, CDR2 SVGIG (reference sequence). CDR3 size: 13 residues. V lost 7 bases and J 4 bases, leaving 16 bases between the germline ends. The CDR3 nucleotides are TGTGCCTCCCCAACCGGGGACATCTATGGCTACACCTTC. It specifies CASPTGDIYGYTF.

As regards this clonotype: Mismatch with germline at one junction end may stem from a read error. The rearrangement uses TRBV10-3 and TRBJ2-6; D is perhaps TRBD1 (6 bases). Germline CDR1 ENHRY, CDR2 SYGVKD. This CDR3 is built from 9 residues. The CDR3 DNA sequence: TGTGCCATCAGGGACAGCGTGGCTTTC. Its translation: CAIRDSVAF.